This T cell receptor (beta chain) emerged from a study of cytomegalovirus exposure and HLA in healthy donors. These donors were members of the approximately 110-subject validation cohort, a group separate from the approximately 680-subject first cohort. The assay was immunoSEQ multiplex PCR, and TCRdb's table has in-frame clones only and misses some. The sample shows about 200,000 clones, approximately 80% of them seen only once. Germline V gives CDR1 SGHAT, CDR2 FQDESV (reference sequence). Trimming took 1 base from V and 5 from J, leaving 11 bases between them. The CDR3 length is 14 residues. The clonotype originates from a woman aged 30 to 39 in good health and CMV-seropositive. The chain uses TRBV11-1 and TRBJ1-1; D unresolved. Sequencing was performed on PBMCs. The CDR3 nucleotides read TGTGCCAGCAGCTTAGATCGGGTCTTAACTGAAGCTTTCTTT. It translates to CASSLDRVLTEAFF.